The T cell receptor (beta chain) described here comes from a study of cytomegalovirus exposure and HLA in healthy donors. V dropped 4 bases and J dropped 3 bases, with 6 bases sitting between them. Per the germline V gene, CDR1 is SNHLY and CDR2 is FYNNEI. The CDR3 covers 12 residues. A multiplex PCR was run with 60 Vbeta primers and 13 Jbeta primers. The assay was immunoSEQ multiplex PCR, and TCRdb's table has in-frame clones only and misses some. The data contain roughly 150,000 clones, roughly 87% of them singletons. With regard to this clone: Its antigen remains unknown.

Notes on the study in general: Being indistinguishable, some V segments were excluded, TRBV6-2 and TRBV6-3 among them. The authors enumerated roughly 160 TCR beta chains as linked to cytomegalovirus. In a later analysis, compared with equally common non-associated chains, HLA-associated beta chains were more expanded.

The origin of this receptor is a girl aged 10 to 17 in good health and CMV-seropositive. Sequenced input: PBMCs. This chain links TRBV2 with TRBJ1-1, with TRBD1 as a possible D gene (5 bases). The CDR3 loop reads CASSAQDTEAFF. For the CDR3, the DNA is TGTGCCAGCAGTGCACAGGACACTGAAGCTTTCTTT.